This T cell receptor (beta chain) was found in a study of blood T cell repertoires in COVID-19. Authors' methods: By means of reference gene primer amplification, nucleated cell counts were estimated. Using immunoSEQ multiplex PCR, the repertoire was profiled, and TCRdb retains in-frame clones only, with some absent. Clone size and V and J calls were adopted from that table, with D and trimming inferred from the DNA. The sample has 250,000 or so clones, 75% to 85% seen once; the top ten hold around 5.2%. The V end was cut by 0 bases, the J end by 2 bases, with 7 bases between. The CDR3 contains 15 residues. The germline gives CDR1 KGHSH, CDR2 LQKENI. In regard to this clone: The same CDR3 also results from other DNA sequences found in this sample.

This clonotype originated in a human donor in a cohort sampled during active COVID-19. The rearrangement links TRBV18 to TRBJ2-2; D may be TRBD2 (5 bases). Sequenced: peripheral blood. CDR3 in DNA: TGTGCCAGCTCACCACCCCGGGGTAACACCGGGGAGCTGTTTTTT. Translating it yields CASSPPRGNTGELFF.